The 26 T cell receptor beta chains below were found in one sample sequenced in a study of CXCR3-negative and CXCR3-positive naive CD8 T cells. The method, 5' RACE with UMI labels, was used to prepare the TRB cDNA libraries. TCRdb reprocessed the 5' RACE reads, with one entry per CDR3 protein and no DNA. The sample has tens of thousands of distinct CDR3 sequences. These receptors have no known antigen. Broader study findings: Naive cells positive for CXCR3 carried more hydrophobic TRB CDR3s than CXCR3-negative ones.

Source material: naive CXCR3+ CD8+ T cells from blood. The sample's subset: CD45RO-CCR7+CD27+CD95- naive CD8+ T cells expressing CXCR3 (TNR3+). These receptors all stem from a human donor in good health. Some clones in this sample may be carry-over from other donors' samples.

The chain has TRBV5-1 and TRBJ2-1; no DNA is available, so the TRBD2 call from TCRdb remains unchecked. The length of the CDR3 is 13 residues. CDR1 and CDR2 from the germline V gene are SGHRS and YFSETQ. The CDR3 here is CASTSRGRDEQFF.

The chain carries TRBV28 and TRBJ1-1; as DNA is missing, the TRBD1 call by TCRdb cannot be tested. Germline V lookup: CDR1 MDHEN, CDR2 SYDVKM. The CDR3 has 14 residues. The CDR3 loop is CASSPRQGDTEAFF.

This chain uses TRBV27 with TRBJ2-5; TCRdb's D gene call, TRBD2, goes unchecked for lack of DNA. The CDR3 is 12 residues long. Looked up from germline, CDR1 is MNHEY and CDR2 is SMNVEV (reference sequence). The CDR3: CASSFLGGLVYF.

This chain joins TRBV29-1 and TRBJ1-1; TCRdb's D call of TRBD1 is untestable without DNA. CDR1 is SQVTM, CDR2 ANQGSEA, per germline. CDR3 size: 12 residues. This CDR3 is CSVEGQGLGAFF.

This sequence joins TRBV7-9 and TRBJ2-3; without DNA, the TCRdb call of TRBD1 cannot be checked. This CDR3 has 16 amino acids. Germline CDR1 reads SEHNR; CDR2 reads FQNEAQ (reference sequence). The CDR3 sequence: CASSSTGTGEPDTQYF.

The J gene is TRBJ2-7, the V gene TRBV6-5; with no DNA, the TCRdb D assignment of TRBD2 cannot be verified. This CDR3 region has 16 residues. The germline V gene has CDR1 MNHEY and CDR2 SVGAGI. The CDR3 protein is CASSYNLGDSAYEQYF.

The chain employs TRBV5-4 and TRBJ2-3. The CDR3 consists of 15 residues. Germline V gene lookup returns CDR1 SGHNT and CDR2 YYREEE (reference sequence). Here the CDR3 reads CASSFGQLSTDTQYF. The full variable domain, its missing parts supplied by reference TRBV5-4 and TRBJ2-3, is ETGVTQSPTHLIKTRGQQVTLRCSSQSGHNTVSWYQQALGQGPQFIFQYYREEENGRGNFPPRFSGLQFPNYSSELNVNALELDDSALYLCASSFGQLSTDTQYFGPGTRLTVL.

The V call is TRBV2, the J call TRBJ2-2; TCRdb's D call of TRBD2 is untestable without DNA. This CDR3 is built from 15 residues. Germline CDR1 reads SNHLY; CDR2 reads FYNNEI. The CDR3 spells CASTPSGGGTGELFF. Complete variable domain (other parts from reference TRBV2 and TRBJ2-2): EPEVTQTPSHQVTQMGQEVILRCVPISNHLYFYWYRQILGQKVEFLVSFYNNEISEKSEIFDDQFSVERPDGSNFTLKIRSTKLEDSAMYFCASTPSGGGTGELFFGEGSRLTVL.

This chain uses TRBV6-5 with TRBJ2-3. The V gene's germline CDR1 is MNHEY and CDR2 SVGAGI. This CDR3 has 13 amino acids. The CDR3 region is CASSAHAADTQYF.

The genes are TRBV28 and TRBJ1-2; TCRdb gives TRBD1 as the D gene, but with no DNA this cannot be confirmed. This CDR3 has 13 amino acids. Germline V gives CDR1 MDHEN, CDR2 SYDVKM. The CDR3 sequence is CASANRGEYGYTF.

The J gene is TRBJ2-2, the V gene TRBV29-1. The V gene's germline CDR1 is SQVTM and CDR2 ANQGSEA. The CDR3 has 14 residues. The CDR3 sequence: CSVGVIPNTGELFF.

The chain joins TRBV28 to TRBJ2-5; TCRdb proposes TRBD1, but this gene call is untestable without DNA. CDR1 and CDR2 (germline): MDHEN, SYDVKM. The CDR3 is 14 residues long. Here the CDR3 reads CASSPDRVQETQYF.

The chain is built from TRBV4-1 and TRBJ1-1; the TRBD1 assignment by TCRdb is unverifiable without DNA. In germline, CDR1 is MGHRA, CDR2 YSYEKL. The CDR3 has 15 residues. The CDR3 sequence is CASSQAQGKNTEAFF.

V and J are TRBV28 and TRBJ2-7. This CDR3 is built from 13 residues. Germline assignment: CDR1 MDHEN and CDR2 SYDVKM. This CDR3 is CASSLFLAYEQYF.

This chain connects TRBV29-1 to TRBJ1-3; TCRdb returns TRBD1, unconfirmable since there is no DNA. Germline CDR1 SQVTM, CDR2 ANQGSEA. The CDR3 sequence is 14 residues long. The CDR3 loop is CSAGGGHLGNTIYF.

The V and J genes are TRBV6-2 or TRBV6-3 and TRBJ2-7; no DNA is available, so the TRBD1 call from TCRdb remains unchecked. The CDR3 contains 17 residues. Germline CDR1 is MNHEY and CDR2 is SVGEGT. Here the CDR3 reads CASSPELGRVDSYEQYF.

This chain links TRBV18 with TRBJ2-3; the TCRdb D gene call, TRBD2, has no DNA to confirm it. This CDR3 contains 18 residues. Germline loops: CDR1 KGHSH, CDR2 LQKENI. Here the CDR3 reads CASSPEGLARHWTDTQYF.

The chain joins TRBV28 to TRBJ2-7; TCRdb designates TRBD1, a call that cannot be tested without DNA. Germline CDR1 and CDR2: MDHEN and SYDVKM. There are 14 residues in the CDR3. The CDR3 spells CASSFETGPYEQYF. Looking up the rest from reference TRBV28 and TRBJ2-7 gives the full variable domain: DVKVTQSSRYLVKRTGEKVFLECVQDMDHENMFWYRQDPGLGLRLIYFSYDVKMKEKGDIPEGYSVSREKKERFSLILESASTNQTSMYLCASSFETGPYEQYFGPGTRLTVT.

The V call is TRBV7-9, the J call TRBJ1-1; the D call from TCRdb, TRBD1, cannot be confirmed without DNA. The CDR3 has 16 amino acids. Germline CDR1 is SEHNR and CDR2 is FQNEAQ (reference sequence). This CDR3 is CASSWTGLAWNTEAFF.

The CDR3 protein is CASKADRLNQPQHF. The chain combines TRBV27 with TRBJ1-5; without DNA, the TCRdb call of TRBD1 cannot be checked. Germline CDR1 is MNHEY and CDR2 is SMNVEV (reference sequence). The CDR3 runs to 14 residues.

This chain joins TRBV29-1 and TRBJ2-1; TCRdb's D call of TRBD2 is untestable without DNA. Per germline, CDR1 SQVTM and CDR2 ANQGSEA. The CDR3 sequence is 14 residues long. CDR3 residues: CSAVGLADHNEQFF.

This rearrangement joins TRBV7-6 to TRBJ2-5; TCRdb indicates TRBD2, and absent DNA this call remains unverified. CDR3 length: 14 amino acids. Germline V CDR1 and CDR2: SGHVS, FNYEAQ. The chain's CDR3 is CASSFSLAEETQYF.

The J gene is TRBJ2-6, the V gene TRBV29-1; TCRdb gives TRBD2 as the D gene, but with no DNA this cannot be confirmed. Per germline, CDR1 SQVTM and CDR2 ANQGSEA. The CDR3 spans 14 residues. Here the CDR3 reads CAVRFLPGANVLTF.

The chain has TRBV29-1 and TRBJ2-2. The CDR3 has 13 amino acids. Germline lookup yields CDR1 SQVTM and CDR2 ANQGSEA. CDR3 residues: CSARLKNTGELFF.

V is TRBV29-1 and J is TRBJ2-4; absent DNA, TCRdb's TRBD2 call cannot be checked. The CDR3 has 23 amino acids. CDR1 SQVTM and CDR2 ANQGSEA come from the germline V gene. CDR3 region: CSVEDQRGVGTSPQKLAKNIQYF.

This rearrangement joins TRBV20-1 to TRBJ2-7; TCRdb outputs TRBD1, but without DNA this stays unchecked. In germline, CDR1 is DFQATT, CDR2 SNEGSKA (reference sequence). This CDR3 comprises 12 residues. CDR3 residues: CSARRTGYEQYF.